One and the same sample provided the 21 T cell receptor beta chains below, sequenced in a study of identical twins. TCRdb reprocessed the 5' RACE reads with MiXCR, giving one entry per CDR3 protein. The sample holds hundreds of thousands of distinct CDR3 sequences, approximately 6% seen once. The material sequenced was naive T cells sorted from blood. These receptors all stem from a man aged 18 to 29 in good health.

This clonotype was recorded at least ten times. The chain recombines TRBV20-1 with TRBJ2-1; D is possibly TRBD1 or TRBD2 (6 bases each). V dropped 3 bases and J dropped 5 bases, with 20 bases sitting between them. This CDR3 has 16 amino acids. The germline gives CDR1 DFQATT, CDR2 SNEGSKA (reference sequence). The CDR3 DNA follows: TGCAGTGCTAGTTCCCGAGGGGGGCGGGCGAACAATGAGCAGTTCTTC. Its translation: CSASSRGGRANNEQFF.

The chain couples TRBV6-2 or TRBV6-3 to TRBJ2-1, with D perhaps matching TRBD1 or TRBD2 (5 bases each). Trimming shortened V by 1 base and J by 12 bases, and 22 bases separated the two germline ends. The CDR3 spans 16 residues. Per germline, CDR1 MNHEY and CDR2 SVGEGT. CDR3 protein: CASSYWGTLTLGVQFF. The CDR3 nucleotides read TGTGCCAGCAGTTACTGGGGGACGCTAACACTGGGGGTGCAGTTCTTC.

This clonotype was counted ten times or more. J is TRBJ1-1 and V is TRBV9, with D uncertain. Germline CDR1 SGDLS, CDR2 YYNGEE. There are 13 residues in the CDR3. The V and J ends lost 0 bases and 5 bases respectively, with 8 bases between them. The CDR3 spells CASSVAAQTEAFF. CDR3 coding DNA: TGTGCCAGCAGCGTAGCGGCACAGACTGAAGCTTTCTTT.

In DNA form, the CDR3 reads TGTGCCAGCAGCTTCCCAATCAGGGGGCGGATAGACCCCGAGCAGTACTTC. It yields the protein CASSFPIRGRIDPEQYF. This chain connects TRBV7-2 to TRBJ2-7; 8 nucleotides agree with TRBD1. The CDR3 loop spans 17 amino acids. V lost 3 bases, J lost 6 bases, and 16 bases stayed unmatched. Germline CDR1 SGHTA, CDR2 FQGNSA.

As for this clonotype: Possible read error: a much larger clone is one base away. V gene TRBV20-1 combines with J gene TRBJ2-3; either TRBD1 or TRBD2 may fit D (5 bases each). Germline V gene sequence: CDR1 DFQATT, CDR2 SNEGSKA (reference sequence). The CDR3 is made up of 16 amino acids. CDR3 residues: CSADPVTTGLGDTQFF. CDR3 coding DNA: TGCAGTGCCGATCCGGTGACTACCGGACTGGGGGATACGCAGTTTTTT.

This clonotype was seen only a few times. The chain couples TRBV7-2 to TRBJ2-3, with TRBD2 matching 10 bases. The length of the CDR3 is 17 residues. Germline V CDR1 and CDR2: SGHTA, FQGNSA. V lost 5 bases to trimming and J lost 5 bases; unmatched junction nucleotides: 13. CDR3 protein: CASSLLAGRQNGDTQYF. The CDR3 bases are TGTGCCAGCAGCCTACTAGCGGGGCGTCAGAATGGAGATACGCAGTATTTT.

V gene TRBV2 combines with J gene TRBJ2-7; D is possibly TRBD2 (5 bases). Trimming cost V 1 base and J 2 bases, with 12 bases left between them. The CDR3 has 15 amino acids. Per germline, CDR1 SNHLY and CDR2 FYNNEI. The CDR3 sequence: CASSEGTPAAYEQYF. CDR3 sequence (DNA): TGTGCCAGCAGTGAAGGGACCCCAGCGGCCTACGAGCAGTACTTC.

The chain has TRBV24-1 and TRBJ2-1; D may be TRBD1 or TRBD2 (5 bases each). In germline, CDR1 is KGHDR, CDR2 SFDVKD. V lost 3 bases, J lost 8 bases, and 19 bases lay in between. The CDR3 has 16 amino acids. The CDR3: CATSDPTPQGEHEQFF. The DNA of the CDR3 is TGTGCCACCAGTGATCCTACACCACAAGGGGAGCATGAGCAGTTCTTC.

There are a few counts of this clonotype. CDR3 coding DNA: TGTGCCAGCAGTCAGGGACTAGCGGGAAATCAAGAGACCCAGTACTTC. Its translation: CASSQGLAGNQETQYF. The chain employs TRBV6-1 and TRBJ2-5; TRBD2 matches at 13 bases. This CDR3 is 16 amino acids long. V shed 5 bases, J shed 2 bases, and the junction held 5 bases outside the gene matches. Germline V gene lookup returns CDR1 MNHNS and CDR2 SASEGT.

The gene calls are TRBV21-1 and TRBJ2-6; whether TRBD2, the table's D call, matches the DNA was not checked. TRBV21-1 is listed as a pseudogene. The CDR3 contains 19 residues. The CDR3 bases are TGTGCCAGCAGCAAAGGTAAAGGGAGGAGCGACTCTGGGGCCAACGTCCTGACTTTC. This gives the protein CASSKGKGRSDSGANVLTF.

This clonotype was seen at least ten times. The rearrangement joins TRBV24-1 to TRBJ2-3; D may be TRBD1 or TRBD2 (5 bases each). The CDR3 covers 18 residues. Trimming stripped 7 bases from V and 3 bases from J, with 25 bases between. Germline-derived CDR1 and CDR2 are KGHDR and SFDVKD. CDR3 protein: CATSGLSAPGRTTDTQYF. The CDR3 region has the DNA TGTGCCACCAGCGGCCTCTCCGCACCGGGACGCACAACAGATACGCAGTATTTT.

This clonotype has a count of ten or more. The V and J genes are TRBV6-5 and TRBJ2-5; 8 bases are shared with TRBD2. The length of the CDR3 is 13 residues. V trimming: 4 bases; J trimming: 3 bases; junction bases outside the gene matches: 1. CDR1 is MNHEY, CDR2 SVGAGI, per germline. CDR3 nucleotide sequence: TGTGCCAGCAGTTCCGGGGGGGAAGAGACCCAGTACTTC. Translating it yields CASSSGGEETQYF.

This clonotype was found many times. The rearrangement uses TRBV9 and TRBJ2-3; D remains ambiguous. The CDR3 has 12 amino acids. Trimming cost V 2 bases and J 5 bases, with 6 bases left between them. Per the germline V gene, CDR1 is SGDLS and CDR2 is YYNGEE. Here the CDR3 reads CASSVREDTQYF. Here the CDR3 DNA reads TGTGCCAGCAGCGTTCGAGAAGATACGCAGTATTTT.

The chain uses TRBV7-9 and TRBJ1-3; unclear D gene. This CDR3 is 13 amino acids long. Trimming stripped 0 bases from V and 11 bases from J, with 11 bases between. CDR1 and CDR2 from the germline V gene are SEHNR and FQNEAQ (reference sequence). CDR3 region: CASSLAIENAIYF. CDR3 coding DNA: TGTGCCAGCAGCTTAGCAATCGAGAACGCCATATATTTT.

This clonotype was detected ten times or more. This chain joins TRBV27 and TRBJ2-7; D is undetermined. The CDR3 consists of 14 residues. CDR1 and CDR2 from the germline V gene are MNHEY and SMNVEV (reference sequence). V was clipped by 1 base and J by 1 base, with 8 bases between them. The CDR3, as DNA: TGTGCCAGCAGTTTATGGCCGAATTCCTACGAGCAGTACTTC. Amino acids: CASSLWPNSYEQYF.

This clonotype was picked up many times. V usage is TRBV6-8 and J usage is TRBJ1-5, with 8 bases that match TRBD1. V lost 5 bases, J lost 6 bases, and 12 bases stayed unmatched. Germline V gene sequence: CDR1 MNHGY, CDR2 SAAAGT. The CDR3 length is 16 residues. CDR3 region: CASSRPGTGVGQPQHF. In DNA, the CDR3 is TGTGCCAGCAGTCGACCCGGGACAGGTGTTGGTCAGCCCCAGCATTTT.

This clonotype has ten or more counts. The chain is built from TRBV29-1 and TRBJ2-7; the D is unclear. This CDR3 spans 13 amino acids. Germline values: CDR1 SQVTM, CDR2 ANQGSEA. The ends were cut back, 6 bases at V and 2 bases at J, with 14 bases in the middle. The CDR3 spells CSVEFRYPYEQYF. In nucleotides, the CDR3 is TGCAGCGTAGAGTTCCGTTACCCCTACGAGCAGTACTTC.

Many counts were recorded for this clonotype. Written as DNA, the CDR3 is TGTGCCAGCAGCCCGTTGGCCACTACGGCGAATGAGCAGTTCTTC. Protein sequence: CASSPLATTANEQFF. The rearrangement links TRBV7-9 to TRBJ2-1, with D unclear. V was clipped by 5 bases and J by 7 bases, with 18 bases between them. This CDR3 spans 15 amino acids. Per the germline V gene, CDR1 is SEHNR and CDR2 is FQNEAQ (reference sequence).

The chain joins TRBV20-1 to TRBJ1-5, with D uncertain. In germline, CDR1 is DFQATT, CDR2 SNEGSKA (reference sequence). The germline V and J ends were trimmed by 1 base and 6 bases, with 7 bases remaining between them. The CDR3 consists of 12 residues. CDR3 bases: TGCAGTGCTAGAGGTTTACGTCAGCCCCAGCATTTT. Amino acids: CSARGLRQPQHF.

The V call is TRBV2, the J call TRBJ1-4; D gene unclear. CDR3 size: 12 residues. Per germline, CDR1 SNHLY and CDR2 FYNNEI. Trimming pared 8 bases from V and 7 bases from J, leaving 11 bases between. The CDR3 coding sequence is TGTGCCAGCGGCAGCGGGGTTGAAAAACTGTTTTTT. Translating it yields CASGSGVEKLFF.

As to this clonotype: The junction differs from germline at one of its ends, possibly a read error. The genes are TRBV7-3 and TRBJ2-5; D is perhaps TRBD1 or TRBD2 (5 bases each). The CDR3 loop spans 13 amino acids. Germline V CDR1 and CDR2: SGHTA, FQGTGA. CDR3 coding DNA: TGTGTCAGCAGCTTAGGGACCCCAGAGACCCAGTACTTC. It is translated as CVSSLGTPETQYF.